This TCR beta chain was recorded in a study of T cell responses to AZD1222 COVID-19 vaccine. The overall study: Pooling of second doses given at about 4 or about 12 weeks was done. Study-level findings and limits: Dominant at 160-218 and 743-854, vaccine-associated CD4 TCRs also spanned spike. Baseline serology detected seropositivity in only 6 or 7 AZD1222 recipients.

Profiling relied on immunoSEQ multiplex PCR, and the TCRdb table lists in-frame clones only, not all of them. The table includes roughly 130,000 clones, approximately 85% detected once. About this clone: No antigen is known for it.

The sequence was collected from an adult in good health. This specimen consisted of peripheral blood, obtained on day 0 of AZD1222 vaccination.

In DNA, the CDR3 is TGTGCCAGCTTTTCCCGACAGGGCTTAGGCTACACCTTC. The encoded protein is CASFSRQGLGYTF. The rearrangement joins TRBV6-5 to TRBJ1-2; 7 bases are shared with TRBD1. V shed 8 bases and J 8 bases; nucleotides not matched to a gene: 11. Germline loops: CDR1 MNHEY, CDR2 SVGAGI. The CDR3 is 13 amino acids.